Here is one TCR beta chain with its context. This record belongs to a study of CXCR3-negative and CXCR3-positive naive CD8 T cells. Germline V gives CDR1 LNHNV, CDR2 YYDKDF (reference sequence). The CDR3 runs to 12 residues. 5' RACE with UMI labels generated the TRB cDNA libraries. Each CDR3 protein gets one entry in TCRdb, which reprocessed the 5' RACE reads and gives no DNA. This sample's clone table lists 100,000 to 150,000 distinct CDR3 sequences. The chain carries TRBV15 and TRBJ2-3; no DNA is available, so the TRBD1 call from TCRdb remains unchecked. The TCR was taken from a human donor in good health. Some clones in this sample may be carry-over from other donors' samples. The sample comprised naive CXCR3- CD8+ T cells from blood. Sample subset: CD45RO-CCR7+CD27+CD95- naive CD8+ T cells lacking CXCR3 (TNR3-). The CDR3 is CATRGFTDTQYF.